The 10 T cell receptor beta chains given below trace back to one sample, sequenced in a study of T cell repertoires in cytomegalovirus infection. One entry per CDR3 protein results from TCRdb running MiXCR on the reads. This repertoire shows 750,000 to 950,000 distinct CDR3 sequences, 25% to 30% found once; its top ten account for about an eighth. These receptors' targets are unknown. This sample comprised cultured CD8+ T cells from PBMCs, obtained from culture after CMV antigen stimulation. All receptors derive from a human donor in good health (CMV status not recorded). Some clones in this sample may be carry-over from other donors' samples.

The V call is TRBV11-3, the J call TRBJ2-7; TRBD1 matches at 7 bases. V shed 3 bases and J 5 bases; nucleotides not matched to a gene: 7. The CDR3 length is 14 residues. CDR1 is SGHNT and CDR2 is YENEEA in the germline V gene. In nucleotides, the CDR3 is TGTGCCAGCAGCTTGACAGGGTTAAGACACGAGCAGTACGTC. Its translation is CASSLTGLRHEQYV.

The V call is TRBV7-9, the J call TRBJ1-4, with 7 bases identical to TRBD1. From germline, CDR1 is SEHNR and CDR2 FQNEAQ (reference sequence). Losses at the gene ends were 5 bases for V and 5 bases for J; bases not matched to a gene: 8. The CDR3 runs 15 residues. The CDR3 region has the DNA TGTGCCAGCAGCGTCCGGGACAGAGGAAATGAAAAACTGTTTTTT. Amino acids: CASSVRDRGNEKLFF.

This clonotype was seen a few times. The CDR3 is CASSLTSGDAPSQETQYF. CDR3 bases: TGTGCCAGCAGCTTGACTAGCGGGGATGCACCCTCCCAAGAGACCCAGTACTTC. V and J are TRBV5-6 and TRBJ2-5, with 10 bases aligning to TRBD2. Trimming took 1 base from V and 1 from J; bases not matched to a gene: 10. Germline V gene lookup returns CDR1 SGHDT and CDR2 YYEEEE. The CDR3 sequence is 18 residues long.

This clonotype was detected a few times. This rearrangement joins TRBV12-3 or TRBV12-4 to TRBJ1-3, with D perhaps TRBD1 (6 bases). V was shortened by 4 bases and J by 0 bases, with 19 bases between the two germline ends. CDR3 length: 18 amino acids. In nucleotides, the CDR3 is TGTGCCAGCAGTTCGACCCGCTGGGGGGGGCTCTCTGGAAACACCATATATTTT. As protein: CASSSTRWGGLSGNTIYF.

This clonotype was counted a few times. The chain joins TRBV12-3 or TRBV12-4 to TRBJ2-5; tentatively, D is TRBD2 (5 bases). The CDR3 length is 16 residues. Deletions cut 7 bases from V and 1 base from J, with 19 bases between. The chain's CDR3 is CASTPRLGIPQETQYF. In nucleotides, the CDR3 is TGTGCCAGCACCCCACGCCTCGGGATCCCCCAAGAGACCCAGTACTTC.

This clonotype showed up just a few times. The chain joins TRBV6-2 or TRBV6-3 to TRBJ2-7, with 12 positions matching TRBD2. Germline V gives CDR1 MNHEY, CDR2 SVGEGT. The CDR3 consists of 14 residues. The V and J ends lost 7 bases and 2 bases, in that order; junction bases with no gene match: 3. The CDR3 DNA reads as TGTGCCAGCATCGGACTAGCGGGGCCCTACGAGCAGTACGTC. Its translation is CASIGLAGPYEQYV.

The chain is built from TRBV27 and TRBJ2-7; D unclear. Trimming pared 6 bases from V and 0 bases from J, leaving 18 bases between. Per the germline V gene, CDR1 is MNHEY and CDR2 is SMNVEV (reference sequence). This CDR3 is built from 16 residues. The CDR3 bases are TGTGCCAGCAGCGAACGCCAGGCTACCATCTCCTACGAGCAGTACGTC. This sequence encodes CASSERQATISYEQYV.

V usage is TRBV5-1 and J usage is TRBJ2-1; the D is unclear. Trimming removed 4 bases from V and 7 bases from J, with 12 bases in between. Germline CDR1 reads SGHRS; CDR2 reads YFSETQ. CDR3 length: 13 residues. The CDR3 spells CASSGDSLNEQFF. In DNA, the CDR3 is TGCGCCAGCAGCGGAGACTCCTTAAATGAGCAGTTCTTC.

This clonotype was detected a few times. The chain combines TRBV12-5 with TRBJ2-7; TRBD1 is a possible D gene (5 bases). V was shortened by 4 bases and J by 5 bases, with 18 bases between the two germline ends. Per the germline V gene, CDR1 is LGHNT and CDR2 is FRNRAP. There are 15 residues in the CDR3. The CDR3 spells CASGSQQGLHNEQYF. The CDR3 DNA reads as TGTGCTAGTGGTTCCCAGCAGGGCTTGCATAACGAGCAGTACTTC.

This chain connects TRBV15 to TRBJ2-7, with 9 bases fitting TRBD1. This CDR3 is built from 14 residues. J lost 5 bases, V lost 8 bases, and 10 bases had no gene match. Germline V gene lookup returns CDR1 LNHNV and CDR2 YYDKDF (reference sequence). CDR3: CATSRDRDINEQYF. CDR3 bases: TGTGCCACCTCCCGGGACAGGGATATCAACGAGCAGTACTTC.